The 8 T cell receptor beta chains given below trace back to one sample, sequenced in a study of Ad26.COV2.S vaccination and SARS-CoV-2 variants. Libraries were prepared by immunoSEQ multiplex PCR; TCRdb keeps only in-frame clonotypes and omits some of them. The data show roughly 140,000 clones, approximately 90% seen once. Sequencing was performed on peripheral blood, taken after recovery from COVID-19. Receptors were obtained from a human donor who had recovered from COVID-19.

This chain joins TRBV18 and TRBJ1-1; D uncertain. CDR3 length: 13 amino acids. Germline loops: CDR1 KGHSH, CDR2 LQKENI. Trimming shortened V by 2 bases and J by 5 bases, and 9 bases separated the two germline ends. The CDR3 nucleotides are TGTGCCAGCTCACCAGGGAGGGAGACTGAAGCTTTCTTT. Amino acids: CASSPGRETEAFF. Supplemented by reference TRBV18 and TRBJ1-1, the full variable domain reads NAGVMQNPRHLVRRRGQEARLRCSPMKGHSHVYWYRQLPEEGLKFMVYLQKENIIDESGMPKERFSAEFPKEGPSILRIQQVVRGDSAAYFCASSPGRETEAFFGQGTRLTVV.

The CDR3 reads CAWSPPFNEWGNQPQHF. In DNA, the CDR3 is TGTGCCTGGAGTCCACCCTTTAATGAATGGGGCAATCAGCCCCAGCATTTT. The chain has TRBV30 and TRBJ1-5; D uncertain. V was clipped by 2 bases and J by 2 bases, with 19 bases between them. In germline, CDR1 is GTSNPN, CDR2 SVGIG (reference sequence). The CDR3 consists of 17 residues.

The DNA of the CDR3 is TGTGCCTCTGAGGGGGGGCGGGGGGGCTACACCTTC. Translating gives CASEGGRGGYTF. V is TRBV30 and J is TRBJ1-2; D possibly corresponds to TRBD1 (6 bases). The germline gives CDR1 GTSNPN, CDR2 SVGIG (reference sequence). The CDR3 length is 12 residues. The V gene lost 7 bases and the J gene lost 8 bases, with 17 bases spanning the gap.

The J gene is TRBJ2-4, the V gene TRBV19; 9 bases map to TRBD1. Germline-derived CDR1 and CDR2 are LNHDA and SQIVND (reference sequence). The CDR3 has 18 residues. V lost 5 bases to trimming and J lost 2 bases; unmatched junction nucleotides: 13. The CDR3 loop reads CASSPPVGQGKTKNIQYF. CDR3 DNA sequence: TGTGCCAGTAGTCCCCCGGTGGGACAGGGTAAAACCAAAAACATTCAGTACTTC.

The CDR3 region has the DNA TGTGCCAGCAGTTTATTCCCCGCGGGCAGGGGGAACTATGGCTACACCTTC. Its translation is CASSLFPAGRGNYGYTF. This chain links TRBV28 with TRBJ1-2; 7 bases are shared with TRBD1. The germline gives CDR1 MDHEN, CDR2 SYDVKM. With 1 base clipped from V and 2 bases from J, the junction kept 10 bases outside the gene matches. This CDR3 contains 17 residues.

The CDR3 region is CASKPLAEGAPFF. The CDR3 coding sequence is TGTGCCAGCAAACCCCTGGCGGAGGGGGCGCCTTTCTTT. V usage is TRBV27 and J usage is TRBJ1-1; 7 nucleotides agree with TRBD1. J gave up 12 bases and V 7 bases, and 14 bases lay outside the gene matches. Germline V gives CDR1 MNHEY, CDR2 SMNVEV (reference sequence). The CDR3 runs 13 residues.

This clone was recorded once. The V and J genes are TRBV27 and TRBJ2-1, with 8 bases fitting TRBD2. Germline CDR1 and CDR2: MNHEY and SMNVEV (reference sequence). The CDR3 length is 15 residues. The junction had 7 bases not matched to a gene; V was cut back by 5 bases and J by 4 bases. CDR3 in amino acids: CASSPRGGDYNEQFF. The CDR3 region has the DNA TGTGCCAGCAGTCCCCGGGGGGGGGATTACAATGAGCAGTTCTTC.

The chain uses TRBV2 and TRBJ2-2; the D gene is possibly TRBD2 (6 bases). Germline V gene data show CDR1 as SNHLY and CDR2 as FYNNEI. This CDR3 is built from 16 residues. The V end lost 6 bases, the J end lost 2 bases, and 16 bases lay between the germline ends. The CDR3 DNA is TGTGCCAGCAGCGGGGACTCGACAAGTAACACCGGGGAGCTGTTTTTT. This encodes CASSGDSTSNTGELFF.